The rows below give T cell receptor beta chains drawn from one sample of a study of blood T cell repertoires in COVID-19. Data came from immunoSEQ multiplex PCR; TCRdb stores just in-frame clones and leaves some out. Among roughly 170,000 clones listed, approximately 87% were seen once. The sample was peripheral blood. The receptor source for this set is a man between 65 and 80 years old with active or convalescent COVID-19. Both conserved end residues are part of each CDR3. Each record gives: D gene, clone size, J gene, V gene, CDR3 DNA, CDR3 protein. D genes are given only for firm matches. A clone size is listed for some rows: how often the clone was seen (once, few, many), or a class if it is expanded.

d_gene: TRBD2
abundance: once
j_gene: TRBJ2-5
v_gene: TRBV2
CDR3nt: TGTGCCAGCAGTGAATTTTCGACGGACAGCGGGAGGGAGACCCAGTACTTC
CDR3aa: CASSEFSTDSGRETQYF

d_gene: -
abundance: -
j_gene: TRBJ2-1
v_gene: TRBV18
CDR3nt: TGTGCCAGCTCACCACCGTGGGCAGGCTCCTACAATGAGCAGTTCTTC
CDR3aa: CASSPPWAGSYNEQFF

d_gene: TRBD1
abundance: -
j_gene: TRBJ1-5
v_gene: TRBV27
CDR3nt: TGTGCCAGCAGTTTATCGATAAGGGACAGAGGGAATCAGCCCCAGCATTTT
CDR3aa: CASSLSIRDRGNQPQHF

d_gene: TRBD2
abundance: few
j_gene: TRBJ2-1
v_gene: TRBV7-2
CDR3nt: TGTGCCAGCAGCTATAGCGGGAGTTATGAGCAGTTCTTC
CDR3aa: CASSYSGSYEQFF

d_gene: -
abundance: -
j_gene: TRBJ1-1
v_gene: TRBV10-2
CDR3nt: TGCGCCAGCAGCGCCACGGAGGGGCTAGGTGAAGCTTTCTTT
CDR3aa: CASSATEGLGEAFF

d_gene: TRBD2
abundance: -
j_gene: TRBJ2-1
v_gene: TRBV28
CDR3nt: TGTGCCAGAATACTAGCGTCCCGGCAGTTCTTC
CDR3aa: CARILASRQFF

d_gene: TRBD1
abundance: -
j_gene: TRBJ1-5
v_gene: TRBV7-6
CDR3nt: TGTGCCAGCAGCCCCGGACAGGCGTACAATCAGCCCCAGCATTTT
CDR3aa: CASSPGQAYNQPQHF

d_gene: TRBD1
abundance: -
j_gene: TRBJ1-2
v_gene: TRBV5-4
CDR3nt: TGTGCCAGCAGCTACCCGGGACAGTTCTATGGCTACACCTTC
CDR3aa: CASSYPGQFYGYTF

d_gene: -
abundance: -
j_gene: TRBJ2-7
v_gene: TRBV12-3/TRBV12-4
CDR3nt: TGTGCCAGCAGTCTACGACAGCTCGGCGAGCAGTACTTC
CDR3aa: CASSLRQLGEQYF

d_gene: -
abundance: once
j_gene: TRBJ1-2
v_gene: TRBV7-9
CDR3nt: TGTGCCAGCAGCTCCCGGCGGGACTACTATGGCTACACCTTC
CDR3aa: CASSSRRDYYGYTF

d_gene: -
abundance: -
j_gene: TRBJ1-1
v_gene: TRBV6-6
CDR3nt: TGTGCCAGCAGTTACCCAGGGCGTACTGAAGCTTTCTTT
CDR3aa: CASSYPGRTEAFF

d_gene: -
abundance: few
j_gene: TRBJ1-6
v_gene: TRBV6-2/TRBV6-3
CDR3nt: TGTGCCAGCAGCCCAACAGGGAACTCACCCCTCCACTTT
CDR3aa: CASSPTGNSPLHF

d_gene: TRBD2
abundance: few
j_gene: TRBJ2-1
v_gene: TRBV7-8
CDR3nt: TGTGCCAGCAGCTTAGCCCCCCCCCAGCGGGGGGCCCCGGATGAGCAGTTCTTC
CDR3aa: CASSLAPPQRGAPDEQFF

d_gene: -
abundance: -
j_gene: TRBJ1-2
v_gene: TRBV6-5
CDR3nt: TGTGCCACCTCCGTTGAGGGCTTTGGTAACTATGGCTACACCTTC
CDR3aa: CATSVEGFGNYGYTF

d_gene: -
abundance: once
j_gene: TRBJ1-5
v_gene: TRBV19
CDR3nt: TGTGCCAGTACTAGCGGGACAAAGGGTAGTAGGGCCCAGCATTTT
CDR3aa: CASTSGTKGSRAQHF

d_gene: TRBD1
abundance: -
j_gene: TRBJ1-5
v_gene: TRBV29-1
CDR3nt: TGCAGCGTTGGACAGGGCAACAATCAGCCCCAGCATTTT
CDR3aa: CSVGQGNNQPQHF

d_gene: TRBD1
abundance: -
j_gene: TRBJ1-1
v_gene: TRBV6-2/TRBV6-3
CDR3nt: TGTGCCAGCAGTTACTCGAGAGGAGTCAACAGGGGGCGGAACACTGAAGCTTTCTTT
CDR3aa: CASSYSRGVNRGRNTEAFF

d_gene: -
abundance: -
j_gene: TRBJ2-1
v_gene: TRBV24-1
CDR3nt: TGTGCCACCAGTCATGGGCTGCTCAATGAGCAGTTCTTC
CDR3aa: CATSHGLLNEQFF

d_gene: -
abundance: -
j_gene: TRBJ1-5
v_gene: TRBV5-6
CDR3nt: TGTGCCAGCAGCCAACAGGGTCGGAATCAGCCCCAGCATTTT
CDR3aa: CASSQQGRNQPQHF

d_gene: -
abundance: -
j_gene: TRBJ1-4
v_gene: TRBV5-1
CDR3nt: TGCGCCAGCAGCTTGGCAGGCCTGAATGAAAAACTGTTTTTT
CDR3aa: CASSLAGLNEKLFF

d_gene: TRBD1
abundance: -
j_gene: TRBJ1-1
v_gene: TRBV7-2
CDR3nt: TGTGCCAGCAGCTGGGACAGGGGTTCGACTGAAGCTTTCTTT
CDR3aa: CASSWDRGSTEAFF

d_gene: -
abundance: -
j_gene: TRBJ1-5
v_gene: TRBV19
CDR3nt: TGTGCCAGTAGTATTAGACAGTATAGCAATCAGCCCCAGCATTTT
CDR3aa: CASSIRQYSNQPQHF

d_gene: -
abundance: -
j_gene: TRBJ1-2
v_gene: TRBV5-4
CDR3nt: TGTGCCAGCAGCTCAGAACCTGATTATGGCTACACCTTC
CDR3aa: CASSSEPDYGYTF

d_gene: -
abundance: once
j_gene: TRBJ1-4
v_gene: TRBV19
CDR3nt: TGTGCCAGTACGGGGGGGGACGAAAAACTGTTTTTT
CDR3aa: CASTGGDEKLFF

d_gene: TRBD2
abundance: -
j_gene: TRBJ2-3
v_gene: TRBV28
CDR3nt: TGTGCCAGCAGTTTATTGCCTAGCGGGAGTGTAGACACCAGCACAGATACGCAGTATTTT
CDR3aa: CASSLLPSGSVDTSTDTQYF

d_gene: TRBD1
abundance: -
j_gene: TRBJ2-7
v_gene: TRBV11-3
CDR3nt: TGTGCCAGCAGCCCCCGGGACAGGGGCCTGGAAGAGCAGTACTTC
CDR3aa: CASSPRDRGLEEQYF

d_gene: TRBD1
abundance: -
j_gene: TRBJ1-2
v_gene: TRBV6-2/TRBV6-3
CDR3nt: TGTGCCAGCAGCCTCCGGGGACAGTCTAACTATGGCTACACCTTC
CDR3aa: CASSLRGQSNYGYTF

d_gene: TRBD1
abundance: -
j_gene: TRBJ2-7
v_gene: TRBV7-2
CDR3nt: TGTGCCAGCAGCTTAAGACAGGGAGAGGTCGAGCAGTACTTC
CDR3aa: CASSLRQGEVEQYF

d_gene: -
abundance: -
j_gene: TRBJ2-1
v_gene: TRBV25-1
CDR3nt: TGTGCCAGCAGTGGGGGGCGCTCCTACAATGAGCAGTTCTTC
CDR3aa: CASSGGRSYNEQFF

d_gene: TRBD2
abundance: -
j_gene: TRBJ2-1
v_gene: TRBV11-3
CDR3nt: TGTGCCAGCAGCTTAGAGTCATCTGGCGGGGGCAATGAGCAGTTCTTC
CDR3aa: CASSLESSGGGNEQFF

d_gene: -
abundance: -
j_gene: TRBJ2-1
v_gene: TRBV5-8
CDR3nt: TGTGCCAGCAGCTTGCGGGCGGGGTCCTACAATGAGCAGTTCTTC
CDR3aa: CASSLRAGSYNEQFF

d_gene: -
abundance: -
j_gene: TRBJ2-2
v_gene: TRBV18
CDR3nt: TGTGCCAGCTCACCAGCTAGCGCCCGGGACGGGGAGCTGTTTTTT
CDR3aa: CASSPASARDGELFF

d_gene: -
abundance: -
j_gene: TRBJ2-7
v_gene: TRBV4-3
CDR3nt: TGCGCCAGCAGCCAAGGGGGGGGCCACTCCTACGAGCAGTACTTC
CDR3aa: CASSQGGGHSYEQYF

d_gene: TRBD1
abundance: -
j_gene: TRBJ2-1
v_gene: TRBV7-9
CDR3nt: TGTGCCAGCAGCCCCCGGGGACAGCCAAGCTCCTACAATGAGCAGTTCTTC
CDR3aa: CASSPRGQPSSYNEQFF

d_gene: -
abundance: -
j_gene: TRBJ1-1
v_gene: TRBV5-4
CDR3nt: TGTGCCAGCAGCCCGGGCAGGGAATCCATGAACACTGAAGCTTTCTTT
CDR3aa: CASSPGRESMNTEAFF

d_gene: -
abundance: -
j_gene: TRBJ1-4
v_gene: TRBV7-9
CDR3nt: TGTGCCAGCAGCGGCGGTGGTGCAACTAATGAAAAACTGTTTTTT
CDR3aa: CASSGGGATNEKLFF

d_gene: TRBD1
abundance: -
j_gene: TRBJ2-7
v_gene: TRBV7-2
CDR3nt: TGTGCCAGCAGCGGGGGACAGGGAGTTTCCTACGAGCAGTACTTC
CDR3aa: CASSGGQGVSYEQYF